These 32 T cell receptor beta chains were all obtained from the same sample, sequenced in a study of blood T cells in healthy people across ages. It was with a sample-barcoded 5' primer and a J-beta primer mix that a second PCR of roughly 7 to 12 cycles was run. TCRdb independently ran MiXCR on the 5' RACE reads; one entry per CDR3 protein. The table lists roughly 680,000 distinct CDR3 sequences, 45% to 60% of them singletons. Sequencing was carried out using blood. These receptors were collected from a woman of 80 years or more in good health.

The rearrangement joins TRBV6-1 to TRBJ1-2; 7 bases are a match to TRBD1. Germline lookup yields CDR1 MNHNS and CDR2 SASEGT. The CDR3 extends over 14 amino acids. The V segment lost 3 bases and the J segment 4 bases; nucleotides outside the gene matches: 5. In DNA form, the CDR3 reads TGTGCCAGCAGTGACCACGACAGGGTCTATGGCTACACCTTC. Protein: CASSDHDRVYGYTF.

This clonotype was recorded a few times. The rearrangement links TRBV7-8 to TRBJ1-2; TRBD1 aligns across 9 bases. The CDR3 extends over 15 amino acids. V was pared by 3 bases and J by 9 bases, with 11 bases of the junction left unmatched. Germline-derived CDR1 and CDR2 are SGHVS and FQNEAQ. The CDR3 bases are TGTGCCAGCAGCTTGCCGCCGGGACAGGGTGGTAGCTACACCTTC. This sequence encodes CASSLPPGQGGSYTF.

This clonotype was observed many times. The chain employs TRBV14 and TRBJ1-2; tentative D call: TRBD1 (6 bases). This CDR3 contains 18 residues. V was clipped by 2 bases and J by 3 bases, with 22 bases between them. Germline-derived CDR1 and CDR2 are SGHDN and FVKESK. As DNA, the CDR3 is TGTGCCAGCAGCCAATACCCGGGGGGCCCAACAAAGGACTATGGCTACACCTTC. This gives the protein CASSQYPGGPTKDYGYTF.

The CDR3 region is CASSPKTSGTYNEQFF. In DNA form, the CDR3 reads TGTGCCAGCAGCCCAAAGACTAGCGGGACCTACAATGAGCAGTTCTTC. The chain combines TRBV7-6 with TRBJ2-1; 11 bases map to TRBD2. The trim removed 5 bases at V and 2 bases at J, leaving 5 bases unmatched. Per germline, CDR1 SGHVS and CDR2 FNYEAQ. The CDR3 runs to 16 residues.

This clonotype was seen at least ten times. The chain employs TRBV5-1 and TRBJ2-3; a weak D match, TRBD2 (5 bases). Trimming pared 3 bases from V and 0 bases from J, leaving 17 bases between. In germline, CDR1 is SGHRS, CDR2 YFSETQ. The CDR3 is 17 amino acids. The CDR3 loop is CASSSRWGSASTDTQYF. DNA of the CDR3: TGCGCCAGCAGCTCCCGGTGGGGTAGCGCTAGCACAGATACGCAGTATTTT.

On this clonotype: At one boundary the junction diverges from the germline segment, which might be a read error. This chain connects TRBV20-1 to TRBJ2-7; D is possibly TRBD1 or TRBD2 (5 bases each). Germline loops: CDR1 DFQATT, CDR2 SNEGSKA (reference sequence). The CDR3 totals 18 residues. CDR3 amino acids: CSARALGVRGLNRYEQYF. The CDR3 DNA is TGTAGTGCTAGAGCTTTGGGGGTCCGCGGTTTGAATAGGTACGAGCAGTACTTC.

V gene TRBV2 combines with J gene TRBJ2-7; tentative D call: TRBD1 (5 bases). The CDR3 extends over 14 amino acids. V was shortened by 2 bases and J by 1 base, with 9 bases between the two germline ends. The germline gives CDR1 SNHLY, CDR2 FYNNEI. For the CDR3, the DNA is TGTGCCAGCAGTGAACCGGACACATCCTACGAGCAGTACTTC. It codes for CASSEPDTSYEQYF.

This clonotype was recorded a few times. The chain employs TRBV2 and TRBJ1-1; 9 bases match TRBD1. Germline-derived CDR1 and CDR2 are SNHLY and FYNNEI. The CDR3 length is 14 residues. Unmatched junction bases numbered 4, after V lost 6 bases and J lost 2 bases. This CDR3 reads CASRGQGENTEAFF. The CDR3 DNA reads as TGTGCCAGCAGGGGACAGGGCGAAAACACTGAAGCTTTCTTT.

This clonotype was counted ten times or more. This chain uses TRBV28 with TRBJ1-5, with a weak D call TRBD1 (5 bases). The CDR3 covers 15 residues. Germline values: CDR1 MDHEN, CDR2 SYDVKM. Trimming cost V 1 base and J 5 bases, with 12 bases left between them. The CDR3 protein is CASSLYAGRDQPQHF. The CDR3, as DNA: TGTGCCAGCAGTTTATATGCAGGGCGCGATCAGCCCCAGCATTTT.

This chain uses TRBV20-1 with TRBJ1-1; D ambiguous. This CDR3 has 15 amino acids. In germline, CDR1 is DFQATT, CDR2 SNEGSKA (reference sequence). With 4 bases removed from V and 0 bases from J, the gap between germline ends came to 15 bases. DNA for the CDR3: TGCAGTGCTAAGCGGTCGGATCGGGTGAACACTGAAGCTTTCTTT. Translated: CSAKRSDRVNTEAFF.

The chain employs TRBV6-2 or TRBV6-3 and TRBJ2-4, with D perhaps given as TRBD1 or TRBD2 (5 bases each). The germline V gene encodes CDR1 MNHEY and CDR2 SVGEGT. This CDR3 comprises 15 residues. V shed 7 bases and J shed 3 bases, with 16 bases lying between them. The CDR3 bases are TGTGCCAGCACTCCAGGCCGGGACGGCAAAAACATTCAGTACTTC. Translating it yields CASTPGRDGKNIQYF.

Of note for this clonotype: Since a much larger clone is just one base distant, this may be a read error. In nucleotides, the CDR3 is TGCGTCAGCAGCGCCTCCGGGACAACTAACTATGGCTACACCTTC. This encodes CVSSASGTTNYGYTF. The chain joins TRBV5-1 to TRBJ1-2; TRBD1 is a possible D gene (6 bases). The CDR3 spans 15 residues. CDR1 is SGHRS, CDR2 YFSETQ, per germline.

Ten or more counts support this clonotype. The rearrangement uses TRBV29-1 and TRBJ2-2; D remains unclear. Germline CDR1 and CDR2: SQVTM and ANQGSEA. Trimming stripped 0 bases from V and 4 bases from J, with 12 bases between. This CDR3 has 15 residues. The CDR3 reads CSVEDPKTTTGELFF. CDR3 DNA sequence: TGCAGCGTTGAAGATCCAAAGACAACCACCGGGGAGCTGTTTTTT.

This clonotype occurred a few times. This may arise from a read error, as a much more abundant clone is one base away. The rearrangement uses TRBV5-1 and TRBJ2-5; 9 bases fit TRBD1. CDR1 is SGHRS and CDR2 is YFSETQ in the germline V gene. Losses at the gene ends were 4 bases for V and 11 bases for J; bases not matched to a gene: 12. The CDR3 runs to 14 residues. CDR3 loop: CASSMGQGSYEQYF. CDR3 in DNA: TGCGCCAGCAGCATGGGACAGGGTTCGTATGAGCAGTACTTC.

The chain has TRBV12-3 or TRBV12-4 and TRBJ2-1; tentative D call: TRBD1 (5 bases). The CDR3 is 15 residues long. The V gene lost 2 bases and the J gene lost 4 bases, with 12 bases spanning the gap. CDR3 DNA: TGTGCCAGCAGTTTAAGGGGTTCATGGTACAATGAGCAGTTCTTC. Translating it yields CASSLRGSWYNEQFF.

Only a few counts were recorded for this clonotype. The rearrangement links TRBV2 to TRBJ2-2; 7 bases agree with TRBD2. The CDR3 consists of 16 residues. Germline V gives CDR1 SNHLY, CDR2 FYNNEI. J was trimmed by 2 bases and V by 2 bases; bases with no gene match: 5. As DNA, the CDR3 is TGTGCCAGCAGTGAAACTCGGGGGGTAAACACCGGGGAGCTGTTTTTT. Its translation: CASSETRGVNTGELFF.

Remarks on this clonotype: A much larger clone is a single base away; this may be a read error. This chain joins TRBV13 and TRBJ2-7; D gene unclear. Germline loops: CDR1 PRHDT, CDR2 FYEKMQ (reference sequence). Trimming took off 0 bases at V and 7 bases at J, with 10 bases between the two ends. There are 13 residues in the CDR3. The CDR3 DNA follows: TGTGCCAGCAGCTTAGGCGGCGGCATAGAGCAGTACTTC. Protein sequence: CASSLGGGIEQYF.

This clonotype was seen at least ten times. V usage is TRBV3-1 and J usage is TRBJ2-5; the D is unclear. This CDR3 spans 15 amino acids. Germline V CDR1 and CDR2: LGHDT, YNNKEL (reference sequence). V was trimmed by 0 bases and J by 2 bases, leaving 10 bases between them. The CDR3 sequence is CASSQDSPRQETQYF. The CDR3 DNA is TGTGCCAGCAGCCAAGATTCGCCTCGTCAAGAGACCCAGTACTTC.

The rearrangement uses TRBV20-1 and TRBJ2-5, with D perhaps assigned TRBD1 or TRBD2 (5 bases each). CDR3 size: 16 residues. CDR1 and CDR2 from the germline V gene are DFQATT and SNEGSKA (reference sequence). Trimming removed 1 base at V and 2 bases at J, with 17 bases between. The CDR3 reads CSARGSSGTGQETQYF. The CDR3 nucleotides read TGCAGTGCTAGAGGTAGCTCGGGGACGGGGCAAGAGACCCAGTACTTC.

This clonotype showed up just a few times. A read error is possible here, since a much larger clone lies one base away. The J gene is TRBJ1-2, the V gene TRBV27; 7 nucleotides line up with TRBD1. The CDR3 is 15 residues long. The germline gives CDR1 MNHEY, CDR2 SMNVEV (reference sequence). Trimming removed 5 bases from V and 4 bases from J; junction bases left unmatched: 10. CDR3 amino acids: CASSPATGLAYGYTF. CDR3 bases: TGTGCCAGCAGTCCAGCGACAGGGTTGGCCTATGGCTACACCTTC.

Notes on this clonotype: Since no conserved phenylalanine or tryptophan closes the CDR3, a read error is the likely cause. The V and J genes are TRBV27 and TRBJ1-1; D is perhaps TRBD1 (6 bases). Looked up from germline, CDR1 is MNHEY and CDR2 is SMNVEV (reference sequence). There are 14 residues in the CDR3. V was clipped by 6 bases and J by 0 bases, with 11 bases between them. CDR3 sequence (DNA): TGTGCCAGCAGCCAGTGGGGGCTGAACACTGAAGCTTTCGTT. Residues: CASSQWGLNTEAFV.

This clonotype was counted many times. This chain uses TRBV3-1 with TRBJ2-7; D remains ambiguous. This CDR3 comprises 15 residues. V was pared by 0 bases and J by 0 bases, with 9 bases between. Germline V gene lookup returns CDR1 LGHDT and CDR2 YNNKEL (reference sequence). CDR3 amino acids: CASSQDQFPSYEQYF. The DNA for the CDR3 is TGTGCCAGCAGCCAAGATCAGTTCCCCTCCTACGAGCAGTACTTC.

As DNA, the CDR3 is TGTGCCAGCAGCGGAACTAGCGGGGGGGGGGCCACAGATACGCAGTATTTT. This encodes CASSGTSGGGATDTQYF. This sequence joins TRBV7-2 and TRBJ2-3, with TRBD2 matching 13 bases. Germline loops: CDR1 SGHTA, CDR2 FQGNSA. The CDR3 extends over 17 amino acids. The J segment lost 2 bases and the V segment lost 5 bases, leaving 7 bases of the junction unmatched.

CDR3 residues: CASRRGTGGRGTDTQYF. DNA for the CDR3: TGTGCCAGCAGGAGAGGGACTGGCGGGAGAGGCACAGATACGCAGTATTTT. This chain links TRBV6-2 or TRBV6-3 with TRBJ2-3, with 7 bases aligning to TRBD2. The CDR3 sequence is 17 residues long. V was clipped by 6 bases and J by 1 base; unmatched bases: 13. CDR1 and CDR2 (germline): MNHEY, SVGEGT.

Remarks on this clonotype: This may be a read error: a much more frequent sequence differs by one nucleotide. The chain uses TRBV9 and TRBJ1-2; D possibly corresponds to TRBD1 (6 bases). Germline assignment: CDR1 SGDLS and CDR2 YYNGEE. This CDR3 comprises 13 residues. V was cut by 3 bases and J by 6 bases, with 12 bases left in between. In DNA form, the CDR3 reads TGTGCCAGCAGCGGAGAGGGGGAAGATGGCTACACCTTC. Translated: CASSGEGEDGYTF. Combining the CDR3 with reference TRBV9 and TRBJ1-2 gives the whole variable domain DSGVTQTPKHLITATGQRVTLRCSPRSGDLSVYWYQQSLDQGLQFLIQYYNGEERAKGNILERFSAQQFPDLHSELNLSSLELGDSALYFCASSGEGEDGYTFGSGTRLTVV.

This clonotype was recorded at least ten times. The chain recombines TRBV29-1 with TRBJ2-7; a weak D match, TRBD2 (6 bases). CDR1 SQVTM and CDR2 ANQGSEA come from the germline V gene. V lost 0 bases, J lost 6 bases, and 9 bases lay in between. The CDR3 covers 12 residues. CDR3 nucleotides: TGCAGCGTTGAAGATCCCGGGGGCGAGCAGTACTTC. The encoded protein is CSVEDPGGEQYF.

This chain uses TRBV20-1 with TRBJ1-1; D remains ambiguous. Looked up from germline, CDR1 is DFQATT and CDR2 is SNEGSKA (reference sequence). V was clipped by 7 bases and J by 1 base, with 13 bases between them. This CDR3 is built from 13 residues. The CDR3 sequence: CSGSYGPNTEAFF. CDR3 in DNA: TGCAGTGGATCCTATGGCCCGAACACTGAAGCTTTCTTT.

The table lists this clonotype with a count of one. The CDR3 region has the DNA TGTGCCTGGAGTGTACAGGGGAAAGCTTTCTTT. It encodes CAWSVQGKAFF. The chain recombines TRBV30 with TRBJ1-1, with 7 positions matching TRBD1. The CDR3 is made up of 11 amino acids. V shed 0 bases, J shed 9 bases, and the junction held 1 base outside the gene matches. Germline V gives CDR1 GTSNPN, CDR2 SVGIG (reference sequence).

The chain combines TRBV24-1 with TRBJ2-5; 11 bases agree with TRBD2. Germline-derived CDR1 and CDR2 are KGHDR and SFDVKD. V was clipped by 5 bases and J by 3 bases; unmatched bases: 10. This CDR3 is 17 amino acids long. In DNA, the CDR3 is TGTGCCACCAGTGCTCATCTAACTAGCGGGAGTAAAGAGACCCAGTACTTC. This codes for CATSAHLTSGSKETQYF.

Remarks on this clonotype: It may be a read error: a sequence one base away is much more abundant. This chain links TRBV20-1 with TRBJ2-7, with TRBD1 matching 8 bases. J gave up 2 bases and V 7 bases, and 7 bases lay outside the gene matches. Germline V gene sequence: CDR1 DFQATT, CDR2 SNEGSKA (reference sequence). This CDR3 has 13 amino acids. CDR3 loop: CSEGDRTTYEQYF. The CDR3 nucleotides are TGCAGTGAAGGGGACAGGACTACCTACGAGCAGTACTTC.

V gene TRBV6-5 combines with J gene TRBJ2-3; D not certain. Germline CDR1 MNHEY, CDR2 SVGAGI. V lost 10 bases and J lost 6, with 17 bases in between. The CDR3 consists of 13 residues. The CDR3 sequence is CATQDAGFDTQYF. The CDR3, as DNA: TGTGCCACCCAGGACGCCGGGTTTGATACGCAGTATTTT.

This clonotype was detected a few times. This rearrangement joins TRBV20-1 to TRBJ2-5; D possibly matches TRBD1 or TRBD2 (5 bases each). The CDR3 is 11 amino acids. Trimming stripped 6 bases from V and 13 bases from J, with 18 bases between. Germline CDR1 DFQATT, CDR2 SNEGSKA (reference sequence). The CDR3, as DNA: TGCAGTGCGAGGGACCAAGTTGGGGGGTACTTC. It translates to CSARDQVGGYF.